A single sample gave rise to the 9 T cell receptor beta chains below, sequenced in a study of cytomegalovirus exposure and HLA in healthy donors. Amplification used 60 Vbeta primers and 13 Jbeta primers. Generated by immunoSEQ multiplex PCR, the TCRdb table keeps only in-frame clones and is missing some. The sample carries 18,000 or so clones, 70% to 80% recorded once. The material sequenced was PBMCs. Receptor source: a man aged 18 to 29 in good health and CMV-seronegative.

The rearrangement links TRBV5-1 to TRBJ1-1, with D hard to call. Germline CDR1 SGHRS, CDR2 YFSETQ. V dropped 3 bases and J dropped 6 bases, with 15 bases sitting between them. The CDR3 spans 14 residues. CDR3 nucleotides: TGCGCCAGCAGCTCCGCCGGAGGAGCTCCTGAAGCTTTCTTT. Translating it yields CASSSAGGAPEAFF.

This chain uses TRBV30 with TRBJ1-3, with D unclear. Trimming left V 4 bases short and J 2 bases short, with 9 bases between. Germline V gene lookup returns CDR1 GTSNPN and CDR2 SVGIG (reference sequence). The CDR3 has 13 amino acids. The CDR3 DNA sequence: TGTGCCTGGATACCCGGGGCTGGAAACACCATATATTTT. Its translation is CAWIPGAGNTIYF.

The V call is TRBV10-1, the J call TRBJ1-1; D call uncertain. Germline V gene data show CDR1 as WNHNN and CDR2 as SYGVQD (reference sequence). V lost 4 bases to trimming and J lost 4 bases, with 7 bases between them. This CDR3 contains 12 residues. The CDR3 DNA reads TGCGCCAGCAGTGGACAACGCACTGAAGCTTTCTTT. Protein: CASSGQRTEAFF.

This chain joins TRBV10-3 and TRBJ1-6, with D possibly TRBD1 on 6 matching bases. Germline V CDR1 and CDR2: ENHRY, SYGVKD. This CDR3 has 13 residues. Between the trimmed V and J ends, which lost 4 bases and 10 bases, there was a span of 11 bases. The CDR3 protein is CAISAGDSSPLHF. CDR3 coding DNA: TGTGCCATCAGTGCAGGGGATTCCTCACCCCTCCACTTT.

This chain joins TRBV4-1 and TRBJ2-7, with D perhaps matching TRBD2 (6 bases). Germline V gene sequence: CDR1 MGHRA, CDR2 YSYEKL. The CDR3 is 15 residues long. V lost 2 bases and J 5 bases, leaving 16 bases between the germline ends. The CDR3 here is CASSQSGGWRDEQYF. CDR3 in DNA: TGCGCCAGCAGCCAAAGTGGGGGTTGGAGGGACGAGCAGTACTTC.

There are a few counts of this clone. V and J are TRBV6-1 and TRBJ2-7, with TRBD1 identical over 7 bases. This CDR3 contains 15 residues. After removal of 3 bases from V and 2 bases from J, the junction contained 7 bases not matched to a gene. Germline V gene lookup returns CDR1 MNHNS and CDR2 SASEGT. This chain's CDR3 is CASSDNRGRAYEQYF. DNA of the CDR3: TGTGCCAGCAGTGACAACAGGGGAAGGGCCTACGAGCAGTACTTC.

The chain couples TRBV4-2 to TRBJ2-1; TRBD2 agrees at 9 bases. This CDR3 has 18 residues. J gave up 6 bases and V 1 base, and 13 bases lay outside the gene matches. CDR1 LGHNA and CDR2 YNFKEQ come from the germline V gene. The CDR3 reads CASSQGGIAGVKGNEQFF. CDR3 bases: TGTGCCAGCAGCCAAGGTGGAATAGCGGGAGTTAAGGGCAATGAGCAGTTCTTC.

In this sample, this clone turned up a few times. The rearrangement uses TRBV2 and TRBJ1-4, with a tentative D call TRBD1 (5 bases). The germline CDR1 and CDR2 sequences are SNHLY and FYNNEI. Deletions cut 2 bases from V and 15 bases from J, with 19 bases between. The CDR3 length is 14 residues. Here the CDR3 DNA reads TGTGCCAGCAGTGAAAATCAGGGTGTGGGAAAGGTGTTTTTT. Translation: CASSENQGVGKVFF.

This clone was recorded only once. Other nucleotide sequences in the sample specify the same CDR3. V is TRBV9 and J is TRBJ2-7; 14 nucleotides agree with TRBD2. The CDR3 runs 15 residues. Per the germline V gene, CDR1 is SGDLS and CDR2 is YYNGEE. Germline trimming cut 0 bases from V and 5 bases from J; bases unmatched to any gene: 1. CDR3 sequence reads: CASSVGGLAGDEQYF. As DNA, the CDR3 is TGTGCCAGCAGCGTAGGGGGACTAGCGGGGGACGAGCAGTACTTC.